What follows are 16 T cell receptor beta chains derived from one specimen sequenced in a study of T cells in women clearing cervical HPV infection. Profiling relied on immunoSEQ multiplex PCR, and the TCRdb table lists in-frame clones only, not all of them. The sample totals over 45,000 clones. The sample taken for sequencing was blood buffy coat. The receptor set was obtained from a woman aged 18 to 69 with a cervical HPV16 infection that either progressed to CIN3+ or cleared (not recorded which).

Points on this clone: The read ends 3 residues shy of where the CDR3 ends; the end is completed using the germline J gene. The chain has TRBV18 and TRBJ2-4, with D tentatively TRBD1 (5 bases). Germline CDR1 and CDR2: KGHSH and LQKENI. The CDR3 has 15 amino acids. The sequenced CDR3 bases are TGTGCCAGCTCACCTTCGACAGTAGAGCACTATGGT. Protein product: CASSPSTVEHYG. The CDR3 as a whole reads CASSPSTVEHYGQYF.

Concerning this clone: The CDR3 end falls 3 residues outside the read, so it is completed with the germline J gene. V gene TRBV6-1 combines with J gene TRBJ1-6; TRBD1 agrees at 8 bases. V shed 7 bases, J shed 7 bases, and the junction held 12 bases outside the gene matches. Germline V gene lookup returns CDR1 MNHNS and CDR2 SASEGT. There are 16 residues in the CDR3. The part of the CDR3 DNA that was read is TGTGCCAGCATTCAAGCTACAGGGGGAAAGAATTCACCC. This codes for CASIQATGGKNSP. The CDR3, in full, reads CASIQATGGKNSPLHF.

In the case of this clone: The read comes to an end 3 residues before the CDR3 does, leaving the germline J gene to fill in the end. V usage is TRBV7-6 and J usage is TRBJ1-2; D ambiguous. The germline V gene encodes CDR1 SGHVS and CDR2 FNYEAQ. The length of the CDR3 is 14 residues. The CDR3 bases that were read are TGTGCCAGCAGCTTAGACCCAGGCCCATACGAC. This sequence encodes CASSLDPGPYD. In full, the CDR3 is CASSLDPGPYDYTF. Complete variable domain (other parts from reference TRBV7-6 and TRBJ1-2): GAGVSQSPRYKVTKRGQDVALRCDPISGHVSLYWYRQALGQGPEFLTYFNYEAQQDKSGLPNDRFSAERPEGSISTLTIQRTEQRDSAMYRCASSLDPGPYDYTFGSGTRLTVV.

The sequenced part of the CDR3 DNA is TGTGCCAGCTCACTATCCTTAGGGACAGAAAACAATCAGCCG. It codes for CASSLSLGTENNQP. In full, the CDR3 reads CASSLSLGTENNQPQYF. J is TRBJ2-3 and V is TRBV18; 7 nucleotides match TRBD1. The missing CDR3 end, 3 residues past where the read stops, is filled in from the germline J gene. Germline V lookup: CDR1 KGHSH, CDR2 LQKENI. The CDR3 is 17 amino acids.

As concerns this clone: The sequence runs out 3 residues before the end of the CDR3; the remainder is reconstructed from the germline J gene. This sequence joins TRBV6-4 and TRBJ2-2; 10 bases agree with TRBD2. CDR1 is MRHNA, CDR2 SNTAGT, per germline. The CDR3 is 14 residues long. V was pared by 5 bases and J by 3 bases, with 0 bases of the junction left unmatched. The sequenced part of the CDR3 DNA is TGTGCCAGCAGTACTAGCGGGGACACCGGGGAG. Residues: CASSTSGDTGE. The whole CDR3 protein reads CASSTSGDTGELFF.

Concerning this clone: The CDR3 end is not reached by the read, which stops 3 residues before it; the germline J gene fills it in. The chain is built from TRBV2 and TRBJ2-7; 10 bases agree with TRBD1. V shed 5 bases, J shed 2 bases, and the junction held 18 bases outside the gene matches. CDR3 length: 19 amino acids. Per germline, CDR1 SNHLY and CDR2 FYNNEI. This CDR3 reads CASSPGIHRDRGIPYEQYF. The part of the CDR3 DNA that was read is TGTGCCAGCAGTCCAGGTATCCACCGGGACAGGGGCATCCCCTACGAG.

On this clone: The read stops 3 residues short of the end of the CDR3; the missing end is completed from the germline J gene. The chain employs TRBV7-9 and TRBJ1-2, with TRBD1 as a possible D gene (6 bases). Germline values: CDR1 SEHNR, CDR2 FQNEAQ (reference sequence). This CDR3 has 13 residues. The DNA read from the CDR3 is TGTGCCAGCAGCTTCTCGGACAGTCACGAC. It translates to CASSFSDSHD. The CDR3 in full is CASSFSDSHDYTF.

Notes on this clone: The sequenced fragment ends 3 residues before the CDR3 boundary, so the rest is inferred from the germline J gene. J is TRBJ2-2 and V is TRBV7-9, with TRBD1 as a possible D gene (6 bases). V was clipped by 5 bases and J by 3 bases, with 13 bases between them. In germline, CDR1 is SEHNR, CDR2 FQNEAQ (reference sequence). CDR3 length: 15 residues. The CDR3 bases that were read are TGTGCCAGCAGCGCGACAGGTAGGGACACCGGGGAG. Protein sequence: CASSATGRDTGE. The entire CDR3 protein reads CASSATGRDTGELFF.

On this clone itself: The DNA ends 3 residues before the CDR3 does, and the rest of the CDR3 is filled in from the germline J gene. The chain recombines TRBV13 with TRBJ2-3, with 9 nucleotides matching TRBD1. Trimming cost V 4 bases and J 4 bases; bases outside gene matches: 9. From germline, CDR1 is PRHDT and CDR2 FYEKMQ (reference sequence). The CDR3 extends over 16 amino acids. CDR3 bases read: TGTGCCAGCAGCTCCTTTTATGGGACAGGGTCAGATACG. It encodes CASSSFYGTGSDT. The full CDR3 reads CASSSFYGTGSDTQYF.

About this clone itself: The read halts 3 residues ahead of the CDR3 end, with the missing end drawn from the germline J gene. The V and J genes are TRBV5-1 and TRBJ2-7; TRBD1 aligns across 7 bases. Trimming removed 6 bases from V and 5 bases from J; junction bases left unmatched: 8. CDR3 length: 13 residues. Germline V gives CDR1 SGHRS, CDR2 YFSETQ. The CDR3 reads CASTGTGVHEQYF. The CDR3 bases that were read are TGCGCCAGCACTGGTACAGGGGTCCACGAG.

About this clone itself: The CDR3 end is not reached by the read, which stops 3 residues before it; the germline J gene fills it in. This rearrangement joins TRBV2 to TRBJ2-2; TRBD1 matches at 7 bases. V lost 8 bases and J lost 3; bases outside the gene matches: 6. The CDR3 loop spans 14 amino acids. Per the germline V gene, CDR1 is SNHLY and CDR2 is FYNNEI. The CDR3 bases that were read are TGTGCCAGCCTGTTAGGGGGCCACACCGGGGAG. Protein product: CASLLGGHTGE. The CDR3 in full is CASLLGGHTGELFF.

On this clone: The read terminates 3 residues ahead of where the CDR3 ends, so the germline J gene completes it. The chain is built from TRBV7-9 and TRBJ1-2; a possible D gene is TRBD1 (6 bases). The CDR3 sequence is 15 residues long. The germline V gene encodes CDR1 SEHNR and CDR2 FQNEAQ (reference sequence). CDR3: CASSLGGGLADTYTF. CDR3 DNA, as far as it was read: TGTGCCAGCAGCTTAGGTGGGGGCCTCGCAGATACC.

As to this clone: The CDR3 end is not reached by the read, which stops 3 residues before it; the germline J gene fills it in. The gene calls are TRBV18 and TRBJ2-7; D is perhaps TRBD1 (5 bases). V lost 6 bases and J lost 0, with 12 bases in between. This CDR3 region has 14 residues. Germline V gene sequence: CDR1 KGHSH, CDR2 LQKENI. The CDR3 loop is CASSSLTVSYEQYF. CDR3 DNA (partial): TGTGCCAGCTCGTCACTGACAGTCTCCTACGAG.

On this clone: The missing CDR3 end, 3 residues past where the read stops, is filled in from the germline J gene. V gene TRBV7-9 combines with J gene TRBJ2-1; the D is unclear. The V end lost 6 bases, the J end lost 8 bases, and 17 bases lay between the germline ends. CDR1 is SEHNR, CDR2 FQNEAQ, per germline (reference sequence). The CDR3 is 14 amino acids. CDR3 protein: CASRAERLLDEQFF. CDR3 DNA (partial): TGTGCCAGCAGGGCAGAGAGGCTTCTGGATGAG.

As for this clone: The read comes to an end 3 residues before the CDR3 does, leaving the germline J gene to fill in the end. The rearrangement uses TRBV14 and TRBJ1-1; TRBD1 might be the D (5 bases). Germline V gene data show CDR1 as SGHDN and CDR2 as FVKESK. The CDR3 has 17 residues. Trimming shortened V by 4 bases and J by 4 bases, and 22 bases separated the two germline ends. The sequenced part of the CDR3 DNA is TGTGCCAGCAGCCTTCGAGGGGTTTGGGAGGGAACCACTGAA. Its protein product is CASSLRGVWEGTTE. In full, the CDR3 reads CASSLRGVWEGTTEAFF.

As regards this clone: The sequence runs out 3 residues before the end of the CDR3; the remainder is reconstructed from the germline J gene. The J gene is TRBJ1-1, the V gene TRBV7-9; D possibly corresponds to TRBD1 (5 bases). The V gene lost 1 base and the J gene lost 1 base, with 10 bases spanning the gap. CDR1 and CDR2 (germline): SEHNR, FQNEAQ (reference sequence). The CDR3 covers 15 residues. Partial CDR3 DNA: TGTGCCAGCAGCTTAGAAGGGGCTCCGAACACTGAA. Amino acid sequence: CASSLEGAPNTE. The full CDR3 sequence reads CASSLEGAPNTEAFF. The variable domain in full, completed from reference TRBV7-9 and TRBJ1-1, reads DTGVSQNPRHKITKRGQNVTFRCDPISEHNRLYWYRQTLGQGPEFLTYFQNEAQLEKSRLLSDRFSAERPKGSFSTLEIQRTEQGDSAMYLCASSLEGAPNTEAFFGQGTRLTVV.